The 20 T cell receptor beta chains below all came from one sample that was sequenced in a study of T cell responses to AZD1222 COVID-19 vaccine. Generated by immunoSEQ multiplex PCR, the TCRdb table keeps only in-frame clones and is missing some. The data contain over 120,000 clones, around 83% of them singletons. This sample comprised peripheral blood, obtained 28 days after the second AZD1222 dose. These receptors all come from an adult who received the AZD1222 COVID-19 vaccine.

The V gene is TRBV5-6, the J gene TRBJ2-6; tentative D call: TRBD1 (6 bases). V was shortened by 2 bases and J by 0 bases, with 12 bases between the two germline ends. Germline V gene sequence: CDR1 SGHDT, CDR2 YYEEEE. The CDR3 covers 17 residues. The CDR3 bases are TGTGCCAGCAGCTTAAGGACAGTAGCCTCTGGGGCCAACGTCCTGACTTTC. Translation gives CASSLRTVASGANVLTF.

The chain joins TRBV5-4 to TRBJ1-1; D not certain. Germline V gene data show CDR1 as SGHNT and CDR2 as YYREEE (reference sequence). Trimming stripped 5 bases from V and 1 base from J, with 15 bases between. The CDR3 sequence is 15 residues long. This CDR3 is CASRTQAVENTEAFF. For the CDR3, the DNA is TGTGCCAGCAGGACCCAGGCGGTAGAGAACACTGAAGCTTTCTTT.

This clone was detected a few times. CDR3 bases: TGCAGCGTTGTCGCGGGAGGGCTCCCCGGGGAGCTGTTTTTT. This gives the protein CSVVAGGLPGELFF. The chain uses TRBV29-1 and TRBJ2-2; 9 bases are shared with TRBD2. The V and J ends lost 4 bases and 6 bases, in that order; junction bases with no gene match: 6. Germline V gene data show CDR1 as SQVTM and CDR2 as ANQGSEA. The CDR3 runs 14 residues.

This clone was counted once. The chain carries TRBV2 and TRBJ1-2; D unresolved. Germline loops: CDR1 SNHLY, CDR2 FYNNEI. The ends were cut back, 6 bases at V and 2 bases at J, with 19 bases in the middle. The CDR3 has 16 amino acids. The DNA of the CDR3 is TGTGCCAGCAGCCGTAGGGAGCAGACTAGGAACTATGGCTACACCTTC. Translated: CASSRREQTRNYGYTF.

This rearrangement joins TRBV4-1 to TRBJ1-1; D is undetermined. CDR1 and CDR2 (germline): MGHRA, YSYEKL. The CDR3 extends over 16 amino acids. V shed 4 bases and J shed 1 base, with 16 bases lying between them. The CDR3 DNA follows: TGCGCCAGCAGCCCCTTGTACCCCTCGGGGAACACTGAAGCTTTCTTT. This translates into CASSPLYPSGNTEAFF.

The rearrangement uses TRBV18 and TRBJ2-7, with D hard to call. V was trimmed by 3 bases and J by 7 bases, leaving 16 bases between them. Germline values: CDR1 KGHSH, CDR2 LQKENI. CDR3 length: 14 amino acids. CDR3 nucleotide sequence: TGTGCCAGCTCACCCGGAGCGAGTGCCAGAGAGCAGTACTTC. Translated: CASSPGASAREQYF.

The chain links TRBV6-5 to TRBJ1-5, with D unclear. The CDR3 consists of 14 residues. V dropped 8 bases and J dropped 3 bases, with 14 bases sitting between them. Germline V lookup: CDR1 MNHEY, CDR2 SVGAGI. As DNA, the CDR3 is TGTGCCAGCTCAGTTAGAGGACCCAATCAGCCCCAGCATTTT. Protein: CASSVRGPNQPQHF.

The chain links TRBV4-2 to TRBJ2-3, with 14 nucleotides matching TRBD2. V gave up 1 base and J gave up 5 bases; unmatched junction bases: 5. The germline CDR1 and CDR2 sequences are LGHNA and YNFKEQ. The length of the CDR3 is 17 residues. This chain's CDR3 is CASSQGLAGGPEDTQYF. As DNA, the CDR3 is TGTGCCAGCAGCCAAGGACTAGCGGGGGGGCCGGAAGATACGCAGTATTTT.

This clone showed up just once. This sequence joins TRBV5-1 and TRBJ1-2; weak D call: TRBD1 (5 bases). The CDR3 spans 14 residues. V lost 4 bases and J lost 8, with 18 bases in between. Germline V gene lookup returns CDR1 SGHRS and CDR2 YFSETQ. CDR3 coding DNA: TGCGCCAGCAGCCCGGATCAGGGCTCCCTGGGCTACACCTTC. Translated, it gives CASSPDQGSLGYTF.

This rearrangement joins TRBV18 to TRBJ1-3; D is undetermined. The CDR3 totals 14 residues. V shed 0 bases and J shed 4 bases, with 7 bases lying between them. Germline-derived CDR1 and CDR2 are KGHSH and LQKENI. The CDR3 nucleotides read TGTGCCAGCTCACCACCCGGCAGCGGAAACACCATATATTTT. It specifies CASSPPGSGNTIYF.

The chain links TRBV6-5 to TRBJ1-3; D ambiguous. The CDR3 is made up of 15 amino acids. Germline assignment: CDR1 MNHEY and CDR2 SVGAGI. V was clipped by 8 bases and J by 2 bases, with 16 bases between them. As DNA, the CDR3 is TGTGCCAGCCAGAGAACGACGGGTACTGGAAACACCATATATTTT. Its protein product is CASQRTTGTGNTIYF.

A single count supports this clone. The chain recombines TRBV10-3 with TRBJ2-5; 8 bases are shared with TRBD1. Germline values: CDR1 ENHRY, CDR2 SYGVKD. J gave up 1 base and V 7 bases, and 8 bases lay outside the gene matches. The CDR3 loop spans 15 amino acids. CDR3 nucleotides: TGTGCCATCACCAAAGGACAGGGCGGCCAAGAGACCCAGTACTTC. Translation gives CAITKGQGGQETQYF.

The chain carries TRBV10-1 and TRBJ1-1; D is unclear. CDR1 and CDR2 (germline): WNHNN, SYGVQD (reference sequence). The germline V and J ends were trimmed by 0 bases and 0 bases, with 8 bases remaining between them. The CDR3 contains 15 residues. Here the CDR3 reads CASSESQVMNTEAFF. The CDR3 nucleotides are TGCGCCAGCAGTGAGTCCCAGGTTATGAACACTGAAGCTTTCTTT.

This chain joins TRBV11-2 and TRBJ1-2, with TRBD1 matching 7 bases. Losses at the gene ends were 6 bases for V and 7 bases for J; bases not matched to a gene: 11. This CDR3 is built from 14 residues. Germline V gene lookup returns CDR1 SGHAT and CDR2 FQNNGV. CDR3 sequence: CASSPQGGLLGYTF. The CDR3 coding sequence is TGTGCCAGCAGTCCCCAGGGGGGTTTGCTTGGCTACACCTTC.

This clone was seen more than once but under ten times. The CDR3 nucleotides are TGTGCCACCAGTGATTCAACAGGGGGCGCAAATGGCTACACCTTC. Translated, it gives CATSDSTGGANGYTF. The rearrangement joins TRBV24-1 to TRBJ1-2; 9 bases align to TRBD1. There are 15 residues in the CDR3. Germline V lookup: CDR1 KGHDR, CDR2 SFDVKD. The V segment lost 2 bases and the J segment 6 bases; nucleotides outside the gene matches: 6.

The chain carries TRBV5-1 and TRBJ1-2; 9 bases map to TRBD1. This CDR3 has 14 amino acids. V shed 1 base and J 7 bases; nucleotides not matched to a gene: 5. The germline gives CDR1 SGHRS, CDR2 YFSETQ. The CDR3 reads CASSLTGGDPGYTF. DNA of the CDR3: TGCGCCAGCAGCTTGACAGGGGGCGATCCTGGCTACACCTTC. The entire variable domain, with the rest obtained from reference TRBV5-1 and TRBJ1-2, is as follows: KAGVTQTPRYLIKTRGQQVTLSCSPISGHRSVSWYQQTPGQGLQFLFEYFSETQRNKGNFPGRFSGRQFSNSRSEMNVSTLELGDSALYLCASSLTGGDPGYTFGSGTRLTVV.

The CDR3 DNA reads TGTGCCAGCAGCTCCCGACTAGCGGGATCACACAATGAGCAGTTCTTC. Its protein is CASSSRLAGSHNEQFF. The rearrangement uses TRBV7-8 and TRBJ2-1; 11 positions agree with TRBD2. Per the germline V gene, CDR1 is SGHVS and CDR2 is FQNEAQ. This CDR3 has 16 residues. V lost 4 bases and J lost 5; bases outside the gene matches: 7. The full variable domain, completed using reference TRBV7-8 and TRBJ2-1, is GAGVSQSPRYKVAKRGQDVALRCDPISGHVSLFWYQQALGQGPEFLTYFQNEAQLDKSGLPSDRFFAERPEGSVSTLKIQRTQQEDSAVYLCASSSRLAGSHNEQFFGPGTRLTVL.

The CDR3 sequence is CASRFLAAVGESGELFF. CDR3 in DNA: TGTGCCAGCAGGTTCTTGGCAGCCGTTGGCGAGTCCGGGGAGCTGTTTTTT. The chain recombines TRBV28 with TRBJ2-2; D is ambiguous. Trimming pared 6 bases from V and 6 bases from J, leaving 23 bases between. Germline CDR1 MDHEN, CDR2 SYDVKM. The CDR3 sequence is 17 residues long.

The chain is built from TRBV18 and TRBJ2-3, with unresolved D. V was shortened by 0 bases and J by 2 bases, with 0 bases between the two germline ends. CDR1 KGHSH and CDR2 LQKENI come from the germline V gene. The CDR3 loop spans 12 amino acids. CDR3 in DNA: TGTGCCAGCTCACCACCCACAGATACGCAGTATTTT. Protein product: CASSPPTDTQYF.

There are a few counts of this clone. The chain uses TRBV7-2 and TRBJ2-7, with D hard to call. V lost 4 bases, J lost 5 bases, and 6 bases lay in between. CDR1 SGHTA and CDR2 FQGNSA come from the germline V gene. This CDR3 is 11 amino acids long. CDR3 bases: TGTGCCAGCAGCTACTACCACGAGCAGTACTTC. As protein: CASSYYHEQYF.